The rows below give T cell receptor beta chains drawn from one sample of a study of OX40 agonist ivuxolimab in advanced cancers. Sequencing was performed with immunoSEQ multiplex PCR; in TCRdb, only in-frame clones are kept and a portion is missing. The data contain under 35,000 clones, 82% of them seen just once; the ten biggest clones take up about a fifth. Sample: CD4+ or CD8+ T cells sorted from blood, taken in a trial of the OX40 agonist ivuxolimab. These receptors came from an adult with an advanced solid tumor such as melanoma, head and neck, liver or kidney cancer. The CDR3 runs from the conserved cysteine through the conserved F or W. A D gene is named only where the DNA matches it firmly. For some rows the clone size is stated as once, few or many, or as a class when expanded; others skip it.

TRBV4-2	-	TRBJ1-4	-	CASSQDLNEKLFF	TGTGCCAGCAGCCAAGACCTAAATGAAAAACTGTTTTTT
TRBV2	-	TRBJ2-5	TRBD1	CASMLTGERIETQYF	TGTGCCAGCATGCTCACAGGGGAGCGAATTGAGACCCAGTACTTC
TRBV7-2	-	TRBJ1-2	-	CASSLGQEGGYTF	TGTGCCAGCAGCTTAGGACAGGAAGGTGGCTACACCTTC
TRBV18	-	TRBJ1-2	TRBD1	CASSPDRVYGYTF	TGTGCCAGCTCACCCGACAGGGTCTATGGCTACACCTTC
TRBV7-8	-	TRBJ2-7	-	CASSRENYEQYF	TGTGCCAGCAGCCGCGAAAATTACGAGCAGTACTTC
TRBV27	-	TRBJ1-2	-	CASSPIDSLNYGYTF	TGTGCCAGCAGTCCTATCGACAGCCTGAACTATGGCTACACCTTC
TRBV30	-	TRBJ1-3	-	CAWSVLGSPSSGNTIYF	TGTGCCTGGAGTGTATTAGGCAGCCCGAGCTCTGGAAACACCATATATTTT
TRBV5-1	-	TRBJ1-1	TRBD1	CASSNSGTGGGYTEAFF	TGCGCCAGCAGCAATTCCGGGACAGGGGGCGGGTACACTGAAGCTTTCTTT
TRBV7-8	-	TRBJ1-4	-	CASSLGGGEKLFF	TGTGCCAGCAGCTTAGGGGGTGGTGAAAAACTGTTTTTT
TRBV2	-	TRBJ2-5	-	CASSFGLAGETQYF	TGTGCCAGCAGTTTCGGTCTCGCCGGGGAGACCCAGTACTTC
TRBV6-1	-	TRBJ2-1	TRBD1	CASDRGSNEQFF	TGTGCCAGTGACAGGGGGTCCAATGAGCAGTTCTTC
TRBV6-5	once	TRBJ1-2	-	CASSPDTRDYGYTF	TGTGCCAGCAGTCCGGACACCAGGGACTATGGCTACACCTTC
TRBV10-1	-	TRBJ2-2	-	CASSDGGELFF	TGCGCCAGCAGTGATGGGGGGGAGCTGTTTTTT
TRBV7-3	-	TRBJ2-1	-	CASSLEGESYNEQFF	TGTGCCAGCAGCTTGGAGGGAGAAAGCTACAATGAGCAGTTCTTC
TRBV28	few	TRBJ1-4	-	CASSLGASGNEKLFF	TGTGCCAGCAGCCTGGGGGCCAGCGGTAATGAAAAACTGTTTTTT
TRBV6-1	-	TRBJ2-7	-	CASSDGPSPPYEQYF	TGTGCCAGCAGTGATGGGCCGTCACCTCCCTACGAGCAGTACTTC
TRBV6-1	-	TRBJ2-7	-	CASSEWLEQYF	TGTGCCAGCAGTGAGTGGTTGGAGCAGTACTTC
TRBV18	few	TRBJ2-7	-	CASSLSYEQYF	TGTGCCAGCTCACTCTCCTACGAGCAGTACTTC
TRBV13	-	TRBJ2-1	-	CASSFGDEQFF	TGTGCCAGCAGCTTCGGTGATGAGCAGTTCTTC
TRBV25-1	-	TRBJ1-1	-	CASSAPEKNTEAFF	TGTGCCAGCAGTGCTCCGGAGAAGAACACTGAAGCTTTCTTT
TRBV7-9	-	TRBJ2-3	-	CASSLAQDTQYF	TGTGCCAGCAGCTTAGCGCAAGATACGCAGTATTTT
TRBV18	-	TRBJ2-1	TRBD1	CASSPPIGTAYNEQFF	TGTGCCAGCTCACCACCCATTGGGACAGCTTACAATGAGCAGTTCTTC
TRBV7-2	-	TRBJ2-5	TRBD1	CASSLTGGQETQYF	TGTGCCAGCAGCTTAACAGGGGGCCAAGAGACCCAGTACTTC
TRBV6-6	few	TRBJ1-4	-	CASSYGQGSEKLFF	TGTGCCAGCAGTTACGGGCAGGGGAGTGAAAAACTGTTTTTT
TRBV28	-	TRBJ1-1	-	CASSRWNTEAFF	TGTGCCAGCAGCCGGTGGAACACTGAAGCTTTCTTT
TRBV19	-	TRBJ2-1	-	CASSLNIYEQFF	TGTGCCAGTAGTCTAAATATTTATGAGCAGTTCTTC
TRBV4-1	-	TRBJ2-7	TRBD2	CASSHPSGPLNEQYF	TGCGCCAGCAGCCACCCTAGCGGGCCTCTCAACGAGCAGTACTTC
TRBV6-6	-	TRBJ1-6	TRBD1	CASRLTGDNSPLHF	TGTGCCAGCAGATTGACAGGGGATAATTCACCCCTCCACTTT
TRBV9	-	TRBJ1-3	-	CASSATGPGSGNTIYF	TGTGCCAGCAGCGCTACGGGGCCCGGCAGTGGAAACACCATATATTTT
TRBV5-1	-	TRBJ2-5	-	CASTLMGAETQYF	TGCGCCAGCACTTTGATGGGGGCTGAGACCCAGTACTTC
TRBV10-2	few	TRBJ2-1	TRBD2	CASSTLAGGQEGEQFF	TGCGCCAGCAGTACACTAGCGGGAGGGCAGGAGGGTGAGCAGTTCTTC
TRBV7-2	-	TRBJ1-6	-	CASSPGYGSPLHF	TGTGCCAGCAGCCCCGGTTATGGATCACCCCTCCACTTT
TRBV2	-	TRBJ2-1	-	CASSGTNNEQFF	TGTGCCAGCAGTGGGACTAACAATGAGCAGTTCTTC
TRBV28	-	TRBJ1-6	-	CASLGTSGSPLHF	TGTGCCAGCCTGGGAACCTCGGGGTCACCCCTCCACTTT
TRBV30	-	TRBJ1-3	-	CAYLPRPLSGNTIYF	TGTGCCTACCTCCCCAGACCGCTCTCTGGAAACACCATATATTTT
TRBV23-1	-	TRBJ2-7	-	CASRTGYEQYF	TGCGCCAGCCGGACCGGCTACGAGCAGTACTTC
TRBV9	-	TRBJ1-3	-	CASSRETGNTIYF	TGTGCCAGCAGCCGGGAAACTGGAAACACCATATATTTT
TRBV19	-	TRBJ2-2	-	CASRLQGGGELFF	TGTGCCAGTAGATTACAGGGAGGCGGGGAGCTGTTTTTT
TRBV27	-	TRBJ1-1	-	CASSLLVGNTEAFF	TGTGCCAGCAGTTTATTGGTAGGGAACACTGAAGCTTTCTTT